These 10 T cell receptor beta chains came from one sample sequenced in a study of blood T cell repertoires in COVID-19 (dated by TCRdb to about 2020). Library creation used the immunoSEQ multiplex PCR assay. This immuneACCESS table, as held by TCRdb, lists in-frame sequences with V and J called but not all clones. Of the missing ones, under half trace to an unresolved V gene in checked studies; the others have no known cause. This sample holds under 250,000 clones; approximately 91% were observed only once. The ten largest account for around 6.9% of the sample. The sequencing sample was made of peripheral blood. Source of these receptors: a man aged 55 to 70 who had recovered from COVID-19.

This clone has at least ten counts. V gene TRBV12-3 or TRBV12-4 combines with J gene TRBJ2-1; 7 bases map to TRBD1. Trimming at V came to 2 bases and at J to 12 bases, leaving 4 bases not matched to a gene. This CDR3 is built from 12 residues. This CDR3 is CASSLPPGGQFF. The CDR3 coding sequence is TGTGCCAGCAGTTTACCCCCAGGGGGGCAGTTCTTC.

The chain uses TRBV18 and TRBJ2-7; unclear D gene. The CDR3 consists of 14 residues. The V gene's germline CDR1 is KGHSH and CDR2 LQKENI. With 2 bases removed from V and 4 bases from J, the gap between germline ends came to 12 bases. CDR3 bases: TGTGCCAGCTCACCAGTACAGACCACGTACGAGCAGTACTTC. The encoded protein is CASSPVQTTYEQYF.

V and J are TRBV3-1 (or the pseudogene TRBV3-2) and TRBJ1-1, with D tentatively TRBD1 (6 bases). Trimming removed 1 base at V and 5 bases at J, with 17 bases between. Germline CDR1 LGHDT, CDR2 YNNKEL (reference sequence). CDR3 length: 16 amino acids. CDR3: CASSQVQGLTQTEAFF. CDR3 coding DNA: TGTGCCAGCAGCCAAGTACAGGGACTAACACAGACTGAAGCTTTCTTT.

V is TRBV24-1 and J is TRBJ1-3; D unresolved. Germline loops: CDR1 KGHDR, CDR2 SFDVKD. V was trimmed by 5 bases and J by 7 bases, leaving 11 bases between them. This CDR3 has 13 residues. CDR3 coding DNA: TGTGCCACCAGTGGAGATCCCCCGAACACCATATATTTT. This encodes CATSGDPPNTIYF.

The rearrangement joins TRBV28 to TRBJ2-3, with D perhaps TRBD2 (7 bases). The germline CDR1 and CDR2 sequences are MDHEN and SYDVKM. The CDR3 runs to 14 residues. Trimming left V 6 bases short and J 2 bases short, with 12 bases between. CDR3: CASRTGGHTDTQYF. The DNA of the CDR3 is TGTGCCAGCAGGACGGGGGGACACACAGATACGCAGTATTTT. Using reference TRBV28 and TRBJ2-3 for the parts outside the CDR3, the full variable domain is DVKVTQSSRYLVKRTGEKVFLECVQDMDHENMFWYRQDPGLGLRLIYFSYDVKMKEKGDIPEGYSVSREKKERFSLILESASTNQTSMYLCASRTGGHTDTQYFGPGTRLTVL.

The chain's CDR3 is CAPRDRTGRLSYNEQFF. CDR3 coding DNA: TGTGCCCCACGAGATAGGACAGGCCGTCTTTCCTACAATGAGCAGTTCTTC. V is TRBV24-1 and J is TRBJ2-1; 7 bases agree with TRBD1. From germline, CDR1 is KGHDR and CDR2 SFDVKD. The V gene end was trimmed by 12 bases and the J gene end by 1 base; junction bases not matched to a gene: 17. The CDR3 spans 17 residues.

The chain joins TRBV20-1 to TRBJ1-3; 8 nucleotides align to TRBD1. CDR3 size: 16 residues. Trimming took 3 bases from V and 0 from J; bases not matched to a gene: 7. Per germline, CDR1 DFQATT and CDR2 SNEGSKA (reference sequence). The CDR3 DNA reads TGCAGTGCTAGTCCGGGACAGGCTCTCTCTGGAAACACCATATATTTT. It encodes CSASPGQALSGNTIYF.

This chain links TRBV25-1 with TRBJ1-1; D is uncertain. CDR1 and CDR2 (germline): MGHDK, SYGVNS. This CDR3 has 13 amino acids. Trimming shortened V by 3 bases and J by 3 bases, and 8 bases separated the two germline ends. The CDR3 DNA is TGTGCCAGCAGTGATCGGCTAGACACTGAAGCTTTCTTT. It is translated as CASSDRLDTEAFF.

This chain uses TRBV3-1 (or the pseudogene TRBV3-2) with TRBJ2-1; TRBD2 aligns across 7 bases. Germline CDR1 LGHDT, CDR2 YNNKEL (reference sequence). Trimming removed 0 bases from V and 4 bases from J; junction bases left unmatched: 6. This CDR3 has 16 amino acids. The CDR3 region has the DNA TGTGCCAGCAGCCAAGAGGCCGGGACTACTTACAATGAGCAGTTCTTC. This translates into CASSQEAGTTYNEQFF.

The chain links TRBV6-5 to TRBJ2-7; D gene ambiguous. The CDR3 length is 15 residues. Germline CDR1 MNHEY, CDR2 SVGAGI. V was pared by 1 base and J by 1 base, with 11 bases between. CDR3 amino acids: CASSYLSGGSYEQYF. The CDR3, as DNA: TGTGCCAGCAGTTACTTGTCGGGTGGGTCCTACGAGCAGTACTTC.